These T cell receptor beta chains were read from a single sample in a study of shared T cell receptors in the human thymus. Sequencing used immunoSEQ multiplex PCR; TCRdb keeps in-frame clones, though not all of them. The repertoire consists of some 400,000 clones, with around 95% occurring once and the leading ten covering approximately 0.02%. The sample was thymocytes. The origin of the receptors is a human donor. Both conserved end residues are part of each CDR3. D genes are given only for firm matches. Expanded clones get a size class; other rows say once, few or many, or leave the size out.

d_call clone_size j_call v_call cdr3_aa cdr3_nt
NA NA TRBJ1-3 TRBV11-2 CASISNSLQSSGNTIYF TGTGCCAGCATCTCTAACAGCCTCCAGAGCTCTGGAAACACCATATATTTT
NA NA TRBJ1-5 TRBV2 CASSDGGGNQPQHF TGTGCCAGCAGTGATGGGGGCGGCAATCAGCCCCAGCATTTT
NA NA TRBJ2-3 TRBV6-1 CASSGGTRNTDTQYF TGTGCCAGCAGTGGGGGGACAAGAAACACAGATACGCAGTATTTT
TRBD2 NA TRBJ2-1 TRBV7-2 CASSQGTSLGSFYNEQFF TGTGCCAGCAGCCAAGGGACTAGCCTAGGATCCTTCTACAATGAGCAGTTCTTC
NA NA TRBJ2-1 TRBV29-1 CSVGGGVIQFF TGCAGCGTTGGGGGCGGGGTGATACAGTTCTTC
TRBD2 NA TRBJ2-2 TRBV7-3 CASSLQREGIGELFF TGTGCCAGCAGCTTACAGCGGGAGGGCATCGGGGAGCTGTTTTTT
TRBD1 NA TRBJ2-3 TRBV7-2 CASSCRGRRTDTQYF TGTGCCAGCAGCTGCAGGGGGCGGCGCACAGATACGCAGTATTTT
NA NA TRBJ2-1 TRBV10-2 CASGLDESSYNEQFF TGCGCCAGCGGCCTGGACGAGAGCTCCTACAATGAGCAGTTCTTC
NA NA TRBJ1-5 TRBV27 CASSPGPTDSYQPQHF TGTGCCAGCAGTCCCGGGCCAACGGATAGTTATCAGCCCCAGCATTTT
NA NA TRBJ2-1 TRBV20-1 CSASWEQFF TGCAGTGCAAGTTGGGAGCAGTTCTTC
NA NA TRBJ1-1 TRBV27 CASRWRLNTEAFF TGTGCCAGCAGATGGCGGCTGAACACTGAAGCTTTCTTT
TRBD2 NA TRBJ2-7 TRBV29-1 CSVASGILYEQYF TGCAGCGTAGCCAGCGGGATTCTCTACGAGCAGTACTTC
NA NA TRBJ2-6 TRBV7-8 CASSLACGERSGANVLTF TGTGCCAGCAGCTTAGCGTGCGGAGAACGCTCTGGGGCCAACGTCCTGACTTTC
NA NA TRBJ2-7 TRBV11-2 CASSFPGEQYF TGTGCCAGCAGCTTCCCTGGTGAGCAGTACTTC
TRBD2 once TRBJ2-3 TRBV28 CASLRREASTDTQYF TGTGCCAGCTTACGGCGGGAGGCGAGCACAGATACGCAGTATTTT
TRBD2 NA TRBJ2-3 TRBV15 CATSDNLAGGDTQYF TGTGCCACCAGCGACAATCTAGCGGGAGGAGATACGCAGTATTTT
NA NA TRBJ1-3 TRBV15 CATSRDRQGEANTIYF TGTGCCACCAGCAGAGATCGCCAGGGTGAAGCTAACACCATATATTTT
TRBD1 NA TRBJ1-1 TRBV5-1 CASSLTGDHTEAFF TGCGCCAGCAGCCTAACAGGGGATCACACTGAAGCTTTCTTT
TRBD2 NA TRBJ2-1 TRBV4-3 CASSRRQRGNEQFF TGCGCCAGCAGCCGCCGGCAGCGGGGAAATGAGCAGTTCTTC
NA NA TRBJ2-7 TRBV5-1 CASKSPGRQFDEQYF TGCGCCAGCAAGAGTCCAGGACGACAGTTCGACGAGCAGTACTTC
NA NA TRBJ2-5 TRBV7-9 CASSLGDTRQETQYF TGTGCCAGCAGCTTAGGGGACACGCGACAAGAGACCCAGTACTTC
NA NA TRBJ1-1 TRBV28 CASSFQAGLRNTEAFF TGTGCCAGCAGTTTTCAGGCAGGGTTGCGAAACACTGAAGCTTTCTTT
NA NA TRBJ1-3 TRBV5-6 CASSLGNAGNTIYF TGTGCCAGCAGCTTGGGGAACGCTGGAAACACCATATATTTT
NA NA TRBJ2-7 TRBV7-7 CASSHIQGYEQYF TGTGCTAGCAGTCATATACAGGGCTACGAGCAGTACTTC
TRBD2 NA TRBJ2-3 TRBV15 CATSSGTSGRSRYVSAADTQYF TGTGCCACCAGCAGCGGGACTAGCGGGAGAAGCCGATATGTTAGCGCGGCAGATACGCAGTATTTT
TRBD2 NA TRBJ2-5 TRBV29-1 CSVRGNPRTSGRAQETQYF TGCAGCGTTCGCGGAAACCCGCGAACTAGCGGGAGGGCCCAAGAGACCCAGTACTTC
TRBD2 NA TRBJ2-7 TRBV4-1 CASSQGGGPEQYF TGCGCCAGCAGCCAAGGGGGGGGACCCGAGCAGTACTTC
TRBD1 NA TRBJ1-1 TRBV29-1 CSVPPAGTEKILNTEAFF TGCAGCGTTCCCCCGGCGGGGACAGAAAAAATCTTGAACACTGAAGCTTTCTTT
TRBD1 NA TRBJ1-5 TRBV28 CASSCDREWKPQHF TGTGCCAGCAGTTGTGACAGGGAATGGAAGCCCCAGCATTTT
TRBD1 NA TRBJ2-1 TRBV7-8 CARRATGSNEQFF TGTGCCAGAAGAGCGACAGGGAGCAATGAGCAGTTCTTC
TRBD1 NA TRBJ1-2 TRBV6-1 CASRRTGGDYGYTF TGTGCCAGCAGAAGGACAGGGGGGGACTATGGCTACACCTTC
NA NA TRBJ2-5 TRBV9 CASSVQGETQYF TGTGCCAGCAGCGTACAGGGGGAGACCCAGTACTTC
NA NA TRBJ2-1 TRBV15 CATRPPRHHEQFF TGTGCCACCAGGCCCCCAAGGCACCATGAGCAGTTCTTC
TRBD2 NA TRBJ2-7 TRBV11-2 CASSPLAGVSPSEEQYF TGTGCCAGCAGCCCGTTAGCGGGAGTATCCCCCAGTGAGGAGCAGTACTTC
TRBD2 NA TRBJ2-3 TRBV6-1 CASSESGRAEDTQYF TGTGCCAGCAGTGAAAGCGGGAGGGCCGAAGATACGCAGTATTTT
TRBD1 NA TRBJ2-7 TRBV19 CASSILGTGSYEQYF TGTGCCAGTAGTATCCTCGGGACAGGGTCCTACGAGCAGTACTTC
NA NA TRBJ1-2 TRBV20-1 CSAGLGYTF TGCAGTGCGGGGCTTGGCTACACCTTC
NA NA TRBJ1-2 TRBV2 CASREPGHPNYGYTF TGTGCCAGCAGAGAGCCGGGACACCCTAACTATGGCTACACCTTC
NA NA TRBJ2-1 TRBV6-4 CASSDSKTGPAADEQFF TGTGCCAGCAGTGACTCAAAAACAGGACCTGCGGCCGATGAGCAGTTCTTC
TRBD1 NA TRBJ1-6 TRBV25-1 CASSEGQRIEYSPLHF TGTGCCAGCAGTGAGGGACAGCGAATTGAATATTCACCCCTCCACTTT
TRBD1 NA TRBJ2-7 TRBV4-3 CASSQDGRQGVLEQYF TGCGCCAGCAGCCAAGACGGTAGACAGGGGGTCCTCGAGCAGTACTTC
NA NA TRBJ2-7 TRBV10-3 CAISRANSYEQYF TGTGCCATCAGCAGGGCGAACTCCTACGAGCAGTACTTC
TRBD2 NA TRBJ2-3 TRBV11-3 CASSQREGYTDTQYF TGTGCCAGCAGCCAGCGGGAGGGTTACACAGATACGCAGTATTTT
NA NA TRBJ2-7 TRBV5-1 CASSLGCRGRYEQYF TGCGCCAGCAGCTTGGGCTGCAGGGGAAGGTACGAGCAGTACTTC
NA once TRBJ2-7 TRBV5-6 CASSGTGPPYEQYF TGTGCCAGCAGCGGAACGGGACCACCCTACGAGCAGTACTTC
NA few TRBJ1-2 TRBV27 CASSPYWDDGYTF TGTGCCAGCAGTCCATACTGGGATGATGGCTACACCTTC